These 10 T cell receptor beta chains came from one sample sequenced in a study of identical twins. TCRdb called the 5' RACE reads again in MiXCR, with one record for every CDR3 protein. Of about 900,000 distinct CDR3 sequences listed, over 9% are singletons. In addition, the sample was reused for a study of yellow fever vaccine responses in identical twins.

The sequenced material came from PBMCs. These receptors all come from a woman younger than 30 in good health.

The chain uses TRBV20-1 and TRBJ2-5, with 15 bases matching TRBD2. The CDR3 extends over 17 amino acids. The V gene's germline CDR1 is DFQATT and CDR2 SNEGSKA (reference sequence). The trim removed 3 bases at V and 5 bases at J, leaving 10 bases unmatched. For the CDR3, the DNA is TGCAGTGCTAGTGACGGGACTAGCGGGGGGCATTGGGAGACCCAGTACTTC. This sequence encodes CSASDGTSGGHWETQYF.

This clonotype has a handful of counts. The chain joins TRBV20-1 to TRBJ1-5; possibly TRBD1 for D (6 bases). The CDR3 covers 15 residues. Germline values: CDR1 DFQATT, CDR2 SNEGSKA (reference sequence). V lost 5 bases and J 7 bases, leaving 21 bases between the germline ends. The CDR3 region has the DNA TGCAGTGCTGAGAGGGGGACCCCAACCAAGCAGCCCCAGCATTTT. Its translation: CSAERGTPTKQPQHF.

V and J are TRBV4-2 and TRBJ2-5; TRBD2 is a possible D gene (5 bases). Trimming shortened V by 0 bases and J by 4 bases, and 12 bases separated the two germline ends. This CDR3 comprises 15 residues. CDR1 and CDR2 from the germline V gene are LGHNA and YNFKEQ. CDR3: CASSQESVGRETQYF. CDR3 DNA sequence: TGTGCCAGCAGCCAAGAAAGTGTAGGGAGAGAGACCCAGTACTTC.

The V and J genes are TRBV4-1 and TRBJ2-7, with 14 bases identical to TRBD2. CDR3 length equals 17 residues. Trimming took 1 base from V and 3 from J; bases not matched to a gene: 5. Looked up from germline, CDR1 is MGHRA and CDR2 is YSYEKL. CDR3 in DNA: TGCGCCAGCAGCCAAGGACTAGCGGGAGGGCCCGGCTACGAGCAGTACTTC. It translates to CASSQGLAGGPGYEQYF.

The chain combines TRBV18 with TRBJ1-6; a weak D match, TRBD1 (6 bases). Germline V CDR1 and CDR2: KGHSH, LQKENI. The CDR3 consists of 18 residues. V lost 5 bases, J lost 5 bases, and 22 bases lay in between. The CDR3 loop is CASSSRLSTGSDNSPLHF. CDR3 coding DNA: TGTGCCAGCTCATCCCGCTTATCAACAGGGTCGGATAATTCACCCCTCCACTTT. Drawing the rest from reference TRBV18 and TRBJ1-6, the complete variable domain is NAGVMQNPRHLVRRRGQEARLRCSPMKGHSHVYWYRQLPEEGLKFMVYLQKENIIDESGMPKERFSAEFPKEGPSILRIQQVVRGDSAAYFCASSSRLSTGSDNSPLHFGNGTRLTVT.

This clonotype was observed a few times. CDR3 in amino acids: CASSQWLRTGGYQPQHF. Here the CDR3 DNA reads TGCGCCAGCAGCCAATGGCTGAGGACAGGGGGCTATCAGCCCCAGCATTTT. The V call is TRBV4-1, the J call TRBJ1-5; TRBD1 matches at 11 bases. V was clipped by 2 bases and J by 5 bases; unmatched bases: 8. The CDR3 loop spans 17 amino acids. The V gene's germline CDR1 is MGHRA and CDR2 YSYEKL.

This clonotype occurred a few times. The CDR3 sequence is CASTDLVAEAFF. The CDR3 region has the DNA TGTGCCAGCACCGACTTAGTGGCTGAAGCTTTCTTT. V gene TRBV28 combines with J gene TRBJ1-1; D unclear. Germline V CDR1 and CDR2: MDHEN, SYDVKM. CDR3 length: 12 amino acids. Trimming removed 7 bases from V and 6 bases from J, with 12 bases in between.

The chain combines TRBV4-2 with TRBJ2-2; D may be TRBD1 or TRBD2 (5 bases each). This CDR3 region has 14 residues. V was trimmed by 1 base and J by 7 bases, leaving 10 bases between them. CDR1 is LGHNA, CDR2 YNFKEQ, per germline. CDR3 protein: CASSQGGTVGELFF. The CDR3 nucleotides read TGTGCCAGCAGCCAAGGAGGGACGGTCGGGGAGCTGTTTTTT.

V and J are TRBV18 and TRBJ2-7; either TRBD1 or TRBD2 may supply D (6 bases each). With 0 bases removed from V and 7 bases from J, the gap between germline ends came to 13 bases. There are 14 residues in the CDR3. CDR1 is KGHSH and CDR2 is LQKENI in the germline V gene. The CDR3 region is CASSPPARGGEQYF. As DNA, the CDR3 is TGTGCCAGCTCACCACCAGCCAGGGGAGGTGAGCAGTACTTC.

This clonotype was detected a few times. The V call is TRBV7-3, the J call TRBJ2-3; a weak D match, TRBD2 (6 bases). Germline V gene data show CDR1 as SGHTA and CDR2 as FQGTGA. V shed 0 bases and J shed 6 bases, with 7 bases lying between them. The CDR3 length is 13 residues. CDR3 DNA: TGTGCCAGCAGCTTAACCGGGGGTGATACGCAGTATTTT. Residues: CASSLTGGDTQYF.